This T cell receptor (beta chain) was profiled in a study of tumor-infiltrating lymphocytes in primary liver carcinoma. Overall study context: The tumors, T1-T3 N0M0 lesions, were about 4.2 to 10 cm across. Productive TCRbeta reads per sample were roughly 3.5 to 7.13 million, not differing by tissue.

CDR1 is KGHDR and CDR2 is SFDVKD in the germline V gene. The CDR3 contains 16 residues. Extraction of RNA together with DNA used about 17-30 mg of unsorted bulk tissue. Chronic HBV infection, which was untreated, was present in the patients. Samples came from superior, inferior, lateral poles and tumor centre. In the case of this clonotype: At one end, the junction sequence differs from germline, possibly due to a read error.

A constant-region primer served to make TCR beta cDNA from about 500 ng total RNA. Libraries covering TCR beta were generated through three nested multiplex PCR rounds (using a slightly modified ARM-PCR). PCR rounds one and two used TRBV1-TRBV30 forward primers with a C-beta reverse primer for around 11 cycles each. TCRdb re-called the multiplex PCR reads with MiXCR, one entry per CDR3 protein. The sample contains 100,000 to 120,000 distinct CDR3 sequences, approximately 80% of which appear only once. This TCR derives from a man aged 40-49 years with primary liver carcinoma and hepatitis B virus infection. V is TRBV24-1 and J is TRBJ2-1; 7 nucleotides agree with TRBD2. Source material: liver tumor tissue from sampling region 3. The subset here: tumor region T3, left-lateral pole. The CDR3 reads CVTSDPMGGSYNEQFF. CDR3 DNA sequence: TGTGTCACCAGTGATCCAATGGGGGGGAGCTACAATGAGCAGTTCTTC.